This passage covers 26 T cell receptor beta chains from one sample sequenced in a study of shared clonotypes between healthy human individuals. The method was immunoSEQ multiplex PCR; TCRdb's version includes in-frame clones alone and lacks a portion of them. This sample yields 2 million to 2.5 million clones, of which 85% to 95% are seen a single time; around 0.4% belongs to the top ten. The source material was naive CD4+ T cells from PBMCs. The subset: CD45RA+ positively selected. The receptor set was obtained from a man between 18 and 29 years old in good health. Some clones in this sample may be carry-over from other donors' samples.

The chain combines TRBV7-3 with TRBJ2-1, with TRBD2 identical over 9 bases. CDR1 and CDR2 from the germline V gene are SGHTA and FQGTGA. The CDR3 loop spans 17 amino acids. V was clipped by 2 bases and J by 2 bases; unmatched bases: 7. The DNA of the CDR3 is TGTGCCAGCAGCTTAGGAGGGCTAGCGGGACCCTACAATGAGCAGTTCTTC. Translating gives CASSLGGLAGPYNEQFF.

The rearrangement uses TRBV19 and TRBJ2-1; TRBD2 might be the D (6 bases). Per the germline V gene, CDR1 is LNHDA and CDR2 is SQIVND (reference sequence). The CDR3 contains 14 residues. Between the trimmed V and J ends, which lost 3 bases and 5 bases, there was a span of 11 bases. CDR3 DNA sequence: TGTGCCAGTAGTATTCATCGCGGGAACAATGAGCAGTTCTTC. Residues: CASSIHRGNNEQFF.

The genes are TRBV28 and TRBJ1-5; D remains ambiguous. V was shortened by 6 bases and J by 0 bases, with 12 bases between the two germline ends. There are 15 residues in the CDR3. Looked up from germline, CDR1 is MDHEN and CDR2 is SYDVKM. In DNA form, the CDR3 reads TGTGCCAGCAGACCTGCCACTTATAGCAATCAGCCCCAGCATTTT. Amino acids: CASRPATYSNQPQHF.

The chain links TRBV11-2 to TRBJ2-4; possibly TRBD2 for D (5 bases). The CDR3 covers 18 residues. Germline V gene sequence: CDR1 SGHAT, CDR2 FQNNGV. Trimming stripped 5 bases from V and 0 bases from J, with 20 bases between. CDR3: CASSHIGLAPLAKNIQYF. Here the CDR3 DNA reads TGTGCCAGCAGCCATATCGGGCTAGCCCCACTAGCCAAAAACATTCAGTACTTC.

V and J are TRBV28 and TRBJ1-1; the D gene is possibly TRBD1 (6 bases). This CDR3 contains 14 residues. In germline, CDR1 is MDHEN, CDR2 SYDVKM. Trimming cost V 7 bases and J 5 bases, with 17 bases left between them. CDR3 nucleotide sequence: TGTGCCAGCATCTCAGGGGCCCGGTGGACTGAAGCTTTCTTT. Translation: CASISGARWTEAFF.

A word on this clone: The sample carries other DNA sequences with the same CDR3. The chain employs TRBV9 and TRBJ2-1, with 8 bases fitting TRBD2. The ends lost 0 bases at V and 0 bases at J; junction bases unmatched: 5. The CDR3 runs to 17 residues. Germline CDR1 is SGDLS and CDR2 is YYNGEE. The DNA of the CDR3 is TGTGCCAGCAGCGTAGGTGCGGGAGGCTCCTCCTACAATGAGCAGTTCTTC. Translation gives CASSVGAGGSSYNEQFF. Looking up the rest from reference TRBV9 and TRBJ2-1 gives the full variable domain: DSGVTQTPKHLITATGQRVTLRCSPRSGDLSVYWYQQSLDQGLQFLIQYYNGEERAKGNILERFSAQQFPDLHSELNLSSLELGDSALYFCASSVGAGGSSYNEQFFGPGTRLTVL.

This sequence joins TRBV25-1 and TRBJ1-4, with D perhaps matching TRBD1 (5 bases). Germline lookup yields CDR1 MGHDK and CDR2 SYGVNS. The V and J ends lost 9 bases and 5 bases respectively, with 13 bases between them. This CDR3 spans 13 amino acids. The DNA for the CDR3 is TGTGCCAGTAGAGCCGGGGGAAATGAAAAACTGTTTTTT. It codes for CASRAGGNEKLFF.

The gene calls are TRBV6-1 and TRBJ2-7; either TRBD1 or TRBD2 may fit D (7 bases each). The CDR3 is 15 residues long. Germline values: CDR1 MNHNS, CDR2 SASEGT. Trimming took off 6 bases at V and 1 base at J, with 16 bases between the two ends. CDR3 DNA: TGTGCCAGCAGCCAGGGGGGGGTAGTGTCCTACGAGCAGTACTTC. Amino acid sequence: CASSQGGVVSYEQYF.

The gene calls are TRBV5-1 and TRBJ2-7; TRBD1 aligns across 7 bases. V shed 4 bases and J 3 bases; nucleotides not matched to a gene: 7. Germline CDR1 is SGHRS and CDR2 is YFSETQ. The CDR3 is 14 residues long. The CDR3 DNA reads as TGCGCCAGCAGCGATCTACAGGGGAACTACGAGCAGTACTTC. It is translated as CASSDLQGNYEQYF.

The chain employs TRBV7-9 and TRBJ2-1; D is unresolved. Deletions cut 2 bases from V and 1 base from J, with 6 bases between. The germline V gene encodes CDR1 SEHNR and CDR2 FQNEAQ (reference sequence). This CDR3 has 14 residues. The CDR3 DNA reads TGTGCCAGCAGCTTACGGGTTTCCTACAATGAGCAGTTCTTC. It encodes CASSLRVSYNEQFF. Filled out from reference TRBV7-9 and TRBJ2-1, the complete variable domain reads DTGVSQNPRHKITKRGQNVTFRCDPISEHNRLYWYRQTLGQGPEFLTYFQNEAQLEKSRLLSDRFSAERPKGSFSTLEIQRTEQGDSAMYLCASSLRVSYNEQFFGPGTRLTVL.

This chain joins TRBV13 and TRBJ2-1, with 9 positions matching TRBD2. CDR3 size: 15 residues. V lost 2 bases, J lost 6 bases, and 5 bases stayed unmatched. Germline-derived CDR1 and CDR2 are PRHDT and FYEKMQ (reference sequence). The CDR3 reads CASSLRAGGVNEQFF. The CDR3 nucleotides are TGTGCCAGCAGCTTAAGGGCGGGAGGGGTCAATGAGCAGTTCTTC.

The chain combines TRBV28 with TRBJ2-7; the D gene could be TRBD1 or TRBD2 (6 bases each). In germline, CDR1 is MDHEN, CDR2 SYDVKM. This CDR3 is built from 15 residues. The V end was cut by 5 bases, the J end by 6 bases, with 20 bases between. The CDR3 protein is CASSPLRGARGEQYF. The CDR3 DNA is TGTGCCAGCAGTCCCTTAAGGGGGGCGCGAGGCGAGCAGTACTTC.

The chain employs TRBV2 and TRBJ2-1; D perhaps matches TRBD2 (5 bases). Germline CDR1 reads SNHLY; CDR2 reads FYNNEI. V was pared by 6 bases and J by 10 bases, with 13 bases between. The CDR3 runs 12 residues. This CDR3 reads CASRADWQEQFF. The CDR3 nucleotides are TGTGCCAGCAGAGCGGACTGGCAAGAGCAGTTCTTC.

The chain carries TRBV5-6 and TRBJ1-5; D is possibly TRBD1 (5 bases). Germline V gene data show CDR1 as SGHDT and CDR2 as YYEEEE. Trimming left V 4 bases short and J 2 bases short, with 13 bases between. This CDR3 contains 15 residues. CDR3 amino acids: CASSRRVRGNQPQHF. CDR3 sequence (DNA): TGTGCCAGCAGCCGCAGGGTAAGGGGCAATCAGCCCCAGCATTTT.

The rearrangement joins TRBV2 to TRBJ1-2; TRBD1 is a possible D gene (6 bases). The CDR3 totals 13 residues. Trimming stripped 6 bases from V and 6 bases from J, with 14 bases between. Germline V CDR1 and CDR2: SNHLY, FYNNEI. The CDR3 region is CASRGGVRHGYTF. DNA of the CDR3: TGTGCCAGCAGAGGGGGAGTTAGGCATGGCTACACCTTC. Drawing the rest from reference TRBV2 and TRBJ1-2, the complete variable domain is EPEVTQTPSHQVTQMGQEVILRCVPISNHLYFYWYRQILGQKVEFLVSFYNNEISEKSEIFDDQFSVERPDGSNFTLKIRSTKLEDSAMYFCASRGGVRHGYTFGSGTRLTVV.

CDR3 amino acids: CASSLGWDRGGHTEAFF. The CDR3 bases are TGTGCCAGCAGCTTAGGGTGGGACCGCGGCGGGCACACTGAAGCTTTCTTT. This sequence joins TRBV11-1 and TRBJ1-1; D is perhaps TRBD1 (5 bases). With 1 base removed from V and 3 bases from J, the gap between germline ends came to 18 bases. This CDR3 region has 17 residues. CDR1 and CDR2 from the germline V gene are SGHAT and FQDESV (reference sequence).

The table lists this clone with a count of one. The CDR3 nucleotides are TGTGCCAGCAGTCCTACAAACAGGGGGCCTGGAAACACCATATATTTT. Its protein product is CASSPTNRGPGNTIYF. The V call is TRBV27, the J call TRBJ1-3; TRBD1 agrees at 9 bases. The CDR3 contains 16 residues. Unmatched junction bases numbered 7, after V lost 5 bases and J lost 2 bases. From germline, CDR1 is MNHEY and CDR2 SMNVEV (reference sequence).

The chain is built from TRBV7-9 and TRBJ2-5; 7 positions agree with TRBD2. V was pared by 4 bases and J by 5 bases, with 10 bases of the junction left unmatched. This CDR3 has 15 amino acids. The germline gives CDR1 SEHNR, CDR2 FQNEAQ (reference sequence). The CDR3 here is CASSSHRLAGETQYF. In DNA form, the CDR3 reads TGTGCCAGCAGCTCCCACCGACTAGCCGGGGAGACCCAGTACTTC.

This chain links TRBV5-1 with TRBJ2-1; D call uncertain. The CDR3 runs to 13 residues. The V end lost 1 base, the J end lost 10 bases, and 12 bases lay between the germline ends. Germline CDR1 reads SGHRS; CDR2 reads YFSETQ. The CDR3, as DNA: TGCGCCAGCAGCTTGAGTACCGACACCGAGCAGTTCTTC. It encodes CASSLSTDTEQFF.

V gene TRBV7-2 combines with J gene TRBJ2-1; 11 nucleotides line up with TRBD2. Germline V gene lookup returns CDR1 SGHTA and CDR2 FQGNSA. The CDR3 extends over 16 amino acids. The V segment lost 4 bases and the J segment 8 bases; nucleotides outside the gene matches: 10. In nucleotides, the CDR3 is TGTGCCAGCAGCTCCCGTAGCGGGAGGGCGGGGGATGAGCAGTTCTTC. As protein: CASSSRSGRAGDEQFF.

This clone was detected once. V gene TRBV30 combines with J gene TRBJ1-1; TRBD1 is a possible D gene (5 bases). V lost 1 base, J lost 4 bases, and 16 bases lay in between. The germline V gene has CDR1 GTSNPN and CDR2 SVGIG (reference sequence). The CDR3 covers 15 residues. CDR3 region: CAWSGFGGSVTEAFF. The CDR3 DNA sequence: TGTGCCTGGAGTGGGTTTGGGGGTTCTGTCACTGAAGCTTTCTTT. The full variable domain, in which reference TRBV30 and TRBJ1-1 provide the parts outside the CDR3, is SQTIHQWPATLVQPVGSPLSLECTVEGTSNPNLYWYRQAAGRGLQLLFYSVGIGQISSEVPQNLSASRPQDRQFILSSKKLLLSDSGFYLCAWSGFGGSVTEAFFGQGTRLTVV.

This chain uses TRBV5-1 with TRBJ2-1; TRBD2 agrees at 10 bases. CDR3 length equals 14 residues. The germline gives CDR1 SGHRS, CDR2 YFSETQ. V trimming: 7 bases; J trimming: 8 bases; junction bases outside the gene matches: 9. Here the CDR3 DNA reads TGCGCCAGCCGAATAGCGGGAGGTTGGGATGAGCAGTTCTTC. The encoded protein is CASRIAGGWDEQFF.

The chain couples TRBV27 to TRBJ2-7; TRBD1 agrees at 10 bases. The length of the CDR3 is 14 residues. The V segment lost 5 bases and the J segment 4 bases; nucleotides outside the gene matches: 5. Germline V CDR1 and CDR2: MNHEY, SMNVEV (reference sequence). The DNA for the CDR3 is TGTGCCAGCAGTCGGGACAGGGGTGGATACGAGCAGTACTTC. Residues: CASSRDRGGYEQYF.

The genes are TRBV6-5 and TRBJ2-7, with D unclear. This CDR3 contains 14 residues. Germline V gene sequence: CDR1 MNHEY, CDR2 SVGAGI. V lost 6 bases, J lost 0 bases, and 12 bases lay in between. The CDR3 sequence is CASSRGPGSYEQYF. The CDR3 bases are TGTGCCAGCAGCCGCGGACCGGGCTCCTACGAGCAGTACTTC.

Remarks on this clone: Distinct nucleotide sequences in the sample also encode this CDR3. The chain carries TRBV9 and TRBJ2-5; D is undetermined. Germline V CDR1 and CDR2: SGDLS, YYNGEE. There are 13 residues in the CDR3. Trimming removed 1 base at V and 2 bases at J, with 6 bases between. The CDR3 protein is CASSVSRQETQYF. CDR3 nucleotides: TGTGCCAGCAGCGTAAGCAGACAAGAGACCCAGTACTTC.

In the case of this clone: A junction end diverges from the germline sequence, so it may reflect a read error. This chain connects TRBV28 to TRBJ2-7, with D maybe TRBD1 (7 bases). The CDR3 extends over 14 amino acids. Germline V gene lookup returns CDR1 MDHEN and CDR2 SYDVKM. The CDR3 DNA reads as TGTGCCAGCAGTTCCGACAGGGACTCCCACGAGCAGTACTTC. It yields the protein CASSSDRDSHEQYF.